Listed here are 3 T cell receptor beta chains from one sample, sequenced in a study of beta chain features in type 1 diabetes. Study-level points and caveats: Type 1 diabetes patients had TCRB CDR3s that were shorter (moderately but significantly so) in all four CD4+ subsets.

Every bit of the isolated RNA underwent reverse transcription, so sequencing read expressed TCRB transcripts. Produced via immunoSEQ multiplex PCR; TCRdb's table is partial and in-frame only. The sample carries a few hundred thousand clones, about 23% recorded once. Their antigens remain unidentified. The sequenced sample was naive CD4+ T cells from blood. These receptors were taken from a woman under 40 with type 1 diabetes.

The rearrangement links TRBV4-1 to TRBJ1-2; D unclear. The CDR3 loop spans 15 amino acids. The germline V and J ends were trimmed by 4 bases and 0 bases, with 12 bases remaining between them. Germline CDR1 is MGHRA and CDR2 is YSYEKL. The DNA for the CDR3 is TGCGCCAGCAGCCCTCCGGGTTTGGCTAACTATGGCTACACCTTC. It codes for CASSPPGLANYGYTF.

The V gene is TRBV6-5, the J gene TRBJ2-7; 9 nucleotides agree with TRBD1. Germline assignment: CDR1 MNHEY and CDR2 SVGAGI. This CDR3 is built from 14 residues. The junction had 7 bases not matched to a gene; V was cut back by 6 bases and J by 4 bases. CDR3 sequence reads: CASRRGTGRYEQYF. CDR3 bases: TGTGCCAGCAGGAGGGGGACAGGGAGGTACGAGCAGTACTTC.

V is TRBV7-9 and J is TRBJ2-7; 9 bases are a match to TRBD1. CDR3 length equals 15 residues. V dropped 3 bases and J dropped 9; count of bases not matched to a gene: 12. Germline-derived CDR1 and CDR2 are SEHNR and FQNEAQ (reference sequence). The CDR3 DNA follows: TGTGCCAGCAGCTTCGGCAACAGGGGGCAAGTATGGCAGTACTTC. Residues: CASSFGNRGQVWQYF.